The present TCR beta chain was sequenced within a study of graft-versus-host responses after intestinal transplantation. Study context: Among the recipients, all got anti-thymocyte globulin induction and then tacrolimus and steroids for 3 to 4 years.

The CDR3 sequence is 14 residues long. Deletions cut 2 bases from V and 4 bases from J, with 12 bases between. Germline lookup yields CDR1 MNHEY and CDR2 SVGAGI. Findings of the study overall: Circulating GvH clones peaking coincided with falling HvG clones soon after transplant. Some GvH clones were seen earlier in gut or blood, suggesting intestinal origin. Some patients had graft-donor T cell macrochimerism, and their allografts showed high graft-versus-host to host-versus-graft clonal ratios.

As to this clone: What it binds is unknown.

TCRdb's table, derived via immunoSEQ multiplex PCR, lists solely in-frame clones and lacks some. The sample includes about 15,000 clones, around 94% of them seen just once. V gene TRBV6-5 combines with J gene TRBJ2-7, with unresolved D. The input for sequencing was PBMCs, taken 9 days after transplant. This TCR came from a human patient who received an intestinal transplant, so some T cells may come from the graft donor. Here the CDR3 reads CASSYDTTVYEQYF. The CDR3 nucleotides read TGTGCCAGCAGTTACGATACGACGGTTTACGAGCAGTACTTC.